One and the same sample provided the 32 T cell receptor beta chains below, sequenced in a study of CD8+CD57+ T cells in acquired aplastic anemia. Genomic DNA, serving as template, underwent TCR beta VDJ and CDR3 profiling. From the reads, TCRdb called clonotypes with MiXCR, one entry per CDR3 protein. Of about 180,000 distinct CDR3 sequences detected, around 48% appear once; the ten largest clones hold more than 1%. Whoever was chosen for sequencing had shown CD8+CD57+ cell expansion by flow cytometry. Sequencing input: sorted CD4+, CD8+, or CD8+CD57+ T cells (not recorded which) from PBMCs. The receptors were gathered from a human donor with aplastic anemia.

About this clonotype itself: Mismatch with germline at one junction end may stem from a read error. V is TRBV11-1 and J is TRBJ2-1, with D perhaps matching TRBD1 or TRBD2 (5 bases each). This CDR3 contains 15 residues. Germline V gives CDR1 SGHAT, CDR2 FQDESV (reference sequence). The CDR3 protein is CASSWSRGSYNEQSF. In DNA, the CDR3 is TGTGCCAGCAGCTGGTCGAGGGGCTCCTACAATGAGCAGTCCTTC.

Of note for this clonotype: Relative to the germline gene, one junction end is altered; a read error may explain this. J is TRBJ2-7 and V is TRBV10-2; D might be TRBD2 (7 bases). This CDR3 has 16 residues. The germline V gene encodes CDR1 WSHSY and CDR2 SAAADI. The CDR3 here is CARSARDSRGAHEQYF. The DNA for the CDR3 is TGCGCCCGCAGTGCTAGAGATTCACGGGGGGCCCACGAGCAGTACTTC.

This chain links TRBV24-1 with TRBJ2-3; the D is unclear. Per germline, CDR1 KGHDR and CDR2 SFDVKD. This CDR3 has 14 amino acids. Between the trimmed V and J ends, which lost 6 bases and 0 bases, there was a span of 9 bases. CDR3 loop: CATSLRSSTDTQYF. As DNA, the CDR3 is TGTGCCACCAGTTTGAGGTCCAGCACAGATACGCAGTATTTT.

The chain couples TRBV19 to TRBJ2-3; D is perhaps TRBD1 or TRBD2 (6 bases each). This CDR3 is 16 amino acids long. V gave up 6 bases and J gave up 3 bases, with 19 bases separating them. The V gene's germline CDR1 is LNHDA and CDR2 SQIVND (reference sequence). In DNA, the CDR3 is TGTGCCAGTAGCCAAGGGTGGGGGGCCGTAACAGATACGCAGTATTTT. It specifies CASSQGWGAVTDTQYF.

This CDR3 is CASSVGWGGGANTGELFF. The CDR3 nucleotides read TGTGCCAGCAGCGTAGGATGGGGTGGGGGCGCGAACACCGGGGAGCTGTTTTTT. V usage is TRBV9 and J usage is TRBJ2-2, with D tentatively TRBD1 (6 bases). Germline V gene sequence: CDR1 SGDLS, CDR2 YYNGEE. Deletions cut 0 bases from V and 0 bases from J, with 15 bases between. CDR3 length equals 18 residues.

The gene calls are TRBV7-9 and TRBJ2-3, with D hard to call. Trimming cost V 6 bases and J 1 base, with 5 bases left between them. Germline-derived CDR1 and CDR2 are SEHNR and FQNEAQ (reference sequence). There are 12 residues in the CDR3. The CDR3 DNA follows: TGTGCCAGCAGTTTCGGCACAGATACGCAGTATTTT. This encodes CASSFGTDTQYF.

In this sample, this clonotype turned up a few times. V usage is TRBV3-1 and J usage is TRBJ2-1, with 10 nucleotides matching TRBD2. The CDR3 is made up of 14 amino acids. Trimming removed 7 bases from V and 7 bases from J; junction bases left unmatched: 7. Germline values: CDR1 LGHDT, CDR2 YNNKEL (reference sequence). The CDR3 DNA reads as TGTGCCAGCAATAGCGGGGGGCGGTTGAATGAGCAGTTCTTC. Protein product: CASNSGGRLNEQFF.

This clonotype was detected a few times. This chain uses TRBV15 with TRBJ2-5; 7 bases match TRBD1. The J segment lost 2 bases and the V segment lost 3 bases, leaving 9 bases of the junction unmatched. Germline V gene data show CDR1 as LNHNV and CDR2 as YYDKDF (reference sequence). The CDR3 runs to 16 residues. The CDR3 nucleotides read TGTGCCACCAGCAGCCTCAGGGGGAGACCTCAAGAGACCCAGTACTTC. It specifies CATSSLRGRPQETQYF.

The chain employs TRBV24-1 and TRBJ2-1; D ambiguous. CDR1 and CDR2 (germline): KGHDR, SFDVKD. Trimming pared 5 bases from V and 0 bases from J, leaving 13 bases between. CDR3 length equals 16 residues. CDR3 coding DNA: TGTGCCACCAGTGTAATTGACTTAAGCTCCTACAATGAGCAGTTCTTC. This sequence encodes CATSVIDLSSYNEQFF.

This clonotype was found many times. In DNA form, the CDR3 reads TGTGCCAGCAGTTACCCCCTCGGCGAGCAGTACTTC. Translating it yields CASSYPLGEQYF. This chain joins TRBV6-6 and TRBJ2-7; D remains ambiguous. V dropped 2 bases and J dropped 6 bases, with 8 bases sitting between them. The CDR3 is made up of 12 amino acids. Germline values: CDR1 MNHNY, CDR2 SVGAGI (reference sequence).

DNA of the CDR3: TGTGCCAGCAGTGGGGCAGGCAAAGAAAAACTGTTTTTT. Protein: CASSGAGKEKLFF. The chain recombines TRBV12-3 or TRBV12-4 with TRBJ1-4, with D possibly matching TRBD1 (5 bases). CDR3 length: 13 residues. V was trimmed by 5 bases and J by 8 bases, leaving 12 bases between them.

In the case of this clonotype: A much bigger clone sits one base away, suggesting this may be a read error. DNA for the CDR3: TGTGCCAGCAGTCGCTGGACAGGGCTCGGTGGAAACACCATATATTTT. This translates into CASSRWTGLGGNTIYF. The chain joins TRBV12-3 or TRBV12-4 to TRBJ1-3, with 8 nucleotides matching TRBD1. The length of the CDR3 is 16 residues. Unmatched junction bases numbered 9, after V lost 5 bases and J lost 3 bases.

This clonotype has at least ten counts. The chain joins TRBV19 to TRBJ1-6; no reliable D call. Germline lookup yields CDR1 LNHDA and CDR2 SQIVND (reference sequence). V dropped 10 bases and J dropped 3 bases, with 16 bases sitting between them. The CDR3 sequence is 15 residues long. CDR3 loop: CATTPTALYNSPLHF. CDR3 DNA sequence: TGTGCCACCACCCCGACGGCACTCTATAATTCACCCCTCCACTTT.

This clonotype has ten or more counts. V and J are TRBV20-1 and TRBJ2-7; 10 nucleotides line up with TRBD2. The V and J ends lost 6 bases and 0 bases, in that order; junction bases with no gene match: 5. Germline CDR1 and CDR2: DFQATT and SNEGSKA (reference sequence). This CDR3 is built from 14 residues. Written as DNA, the CDR3 is TGCAGTGCCTCTAGCGGGGGCAGCTCCTACGAGCAGTACTTC. Translated: CSASSGGSSYEQYF.

The genes are TRBV6-2 or TRBV6-3 and TRBJ1-2, with a weak D call TRBD1 (5 bases). Deletions cut 9 bases from V and 4 bases from J, with 30 bases between. Germline CDR1 and CDR2: MNHEY and SVGEGT. The CDR3 has 18 residues. The CDR3, as DNA: TGTGCCAGTCAGTTACGGCCAGGGCCTGACTCATCTCTCTATGGCTACACCTTC. As protein: CASQLRPGPDSSLYGYTF.

This clonotype has a count of ten or more. This chain uses TRBV5-1 with TRBJ2-5; 7 positions match TRBD1. After removal of 2 bases from V and 1 base from J, the junction contained 2 bases not matched to a gene. Germline assignment: CDR1 SGHRS and CDR2 YFSETQ. The CDR3 sequence is 14 residues long. CDR3 sequence (DNA): TGCGCCAGCAGCTTAGGACAGGCCCAAGAGACCCAGTACTTC. It is translated as CASSLGQAQETQYF.

This clonotype has a handful of counts. This clone may be a read error of a much larger clone one base away. This sequence joins TRBV7-2 and TRBJ2-7; D gene unclear. In germline, CDR1 is SGHTA, CDR2 FQGNSA. The CDR3 is 13 amino acids. The DNA of the CDR3 is TGTGCCAACAGCTTAGCCCCCCTAAGCGAGCAGTACTTC. Its protein is CANSLAPLSEQYF.

This clonotype showed up many times. V and J are TRBV20-1 and TRBJ1-1, with D perhaps TRBD1 (6 bases). V dropped 7 bases and J dropped 4 bases, with 13 bases sitting between them. In germline, CDR1 is DFQATT, CDR2 SNEGSKA (reference sequence). CDR3 length: 12 residues. This chain's CDR3 is CSVLRGGTEAFF. DNA of the CDR3: TGCAGTGTTTTAAGGGGGGGCACTGAAGCTTTCTTT.

V is TRBV27 and J is TRBJ1-1; 8 bases line up with TRBD1. This CDR3 has 17 amino acids. The V gene end was trimmed by 6 bases and the J gene end by 4 bases; junction bases not matched to a gene: 16. Germline V CDR1 and CDR2: MNHEY, SMNVEV (reference sequence). In DNA form, the CDR3 reads TGTGCCAGCAGCACGGTCTTCCAGGGGGCCCGAGGCACTGAAGCTTTCTTT. Amino acids: CASSTVFQGARGTEAFF.

Many counts were recorded for this clonotype. The CDR3 sequence: CASSQVTPGLADNEQFF. DNA for the CDR3: TGTGCCAGCAGCCAAGTTACTCCGGGACTAGCGGACAATGAGCAGTTCTTC. The gene calls are TRBV14 and TRBJ2-1; TRBD2 aligns across 11 bases. Germline V CDR1 and CDR2: SGHDN, FVKESK. This CDR3 is 17 amino acids long. The V gene end was trimmed by 1 base and the J gene end by 5 bases; junction bases not matched to a gene: 7.

Note on this clonotype: Since a much larger clone is just one base distant, this may be a read error. This rearrangement joins TRBV9 to TRBJ2-7; maybe TRBD2 (5 bases). Germline CDR1 reads SGDLS; CDR2 reads YYNGEE. V was shortened by 7 bases and J by 2 bases, with 13 bases between the two germline ends. The CDR3 is made up of 13 amino acids. The CDR3, as DNA: TGTGCCAGCGGAGGACCGGGGACCTACGAGCAGTACTTC. Translating it yields CASGGPGTYEQYF.

The chain combines TRBV2 with TRBJ1-1; possibly TRBD1 for D (6 bases). In germline, CDR1 is SNHLY, CDR2 FYNNEI. V lost 7 bases and J lost 11, with 26 bases in between. The CDR3 loop spans 15 amino acids. CDR3 residues: CASTSNRVGRSSAFF. CDR3 sequence (DNA): TGTGCCAGCACCTCCAACAGGGTTGGGCGAAGTTCGGCTTTCTTT.

The J gene is TRBJ1-2, the V gene TRBV2, with D maybe TRBD1 (6 bases). The CDR3 is made up of 12 amino acids. Germline CDR1 SNHLY, CDR2 FYNNEI. V was shortened by 4 bases and J by 8 bases, with 11 bases between the two germline ends. The CDR3 DNA is TGTGCCAGCAGTGCCACAGGGATGGGCTACACCTTC. Its protein product is CASSATGMGYTF.

This clonotype came up many times. CDR3 sequence (DNA): TGCGCCAGCAGCTTATCCAGGGAACTTAGCACAGATACGCAGTATTTT. Translated: CASSLSRELSTDTQYF. The genes are TRBV5-1 and TRBJ2-3; a weak D match, TRBD1 (5 bases). The CDR3 spans 16 residues. Germline CDR1 is SGHRS and CDR2 is YFSETQ. V was clipped by 2 bases and J by 0 bases, with 13 bases between them.

The chain has TRBV10-3 and TRBJ2-5, with D maybe TRBD2 (5 bases). The length of the CDR3 is 14 residues. Looked up from germline, CDR1 is ENHRY and CDR2 is SYGVKD. The V and J ends lost 6 bases and 4 bases respectively, with 15 bases between them. The CDR3 spells CAIRGIIGGETQYF. The CDR3 DNA reads TGTGCCATCAGGGGTATCATTGGAGGAGAGACCCAGTACTTC.

This clonotype was seen at least ten times. This sequence joins TRBV11-1 and TRBJ2-1; TRBD1 is a possible D gene (6 bases). Germline V gene sequence: CDR1 SGHAT, CDR2 FQDESV (reference sequence). The CDR3 is 15 amino acids. V lost 5 bases to trimming and J lost 0 bases, with 11 bases between them. The CDR3: CASSPRQDSYNEQFF. The CDR3 nucleotides are TGTGCCAGCAGCCCTCGACAGGACTCCTACAATGAGCAGTTCTTC. Using reference TRBV11-1 and TRBJ2-1 for the parts outside the CDR3, the full variable domain is EAEVAQSPRYKITEKSQAVAFWCDPISGHATLYWYRQILGQGPELLVQFQDESVVDDSQLPKDRFSAERLKGVDSTLKIQPAELGDSAMYLCASSPRQDSYNEQFFGPGTRLTVL.

This clonotype has ten or more counts. The chain couples TRBV12-5 to TRBJ2-5; D is possibly TRBD2 (6 bases). Germline values: CDR1 LGHNT, CDR2 FRNRAP. V gave up 4 bases and J gave up 5 bases, with 17 bases separating them. CDR3 length equals 15 residues. CDR3 amino acids: CASGSGGVGGETQYF. The CDR3 coding sequence is TGTGCTAGTGGTTCGGGCGGCGTAGGAGGGGAGACCCAGTACTTC.

This clonotype was found many times. The rearrangement links TRBV7-6 to TRBJ2-5; D assignment may be TRBD1 or TRBD2 (5 bases each). V lost 5 bases and J lost 5, with 9 bases in between. The germline V gene encodes CDR1 SGHVS and CDR2 FNYEAQ. CDR3 length: 12 amino acids. The CDR3 sequence is CASSPEGETQYF. The DNA of the CDR3 is TGTGCCAGCAGCCCCGAGGGGGAGACCCAGTACTTC.

In regard to this clonotype: A single base separates this from a much larger clone, so it may be a read error. The chain is built from TRBV5-1 and TRBJ1-2; unclear D gene. This CDR3 has 14 residues. Germline assignment: CDR1 SGHRS and CDR2 YFSETQ. Trimming pared 3 bases from V and 4 bases from J, leaving 13 bases between. Here the CDR3 reads CASSSNSAFYGYTF. The CDR3 nucleotides are TGCGCCAGCAGCTCGAACTCGGCTTTCTATGGCTACACCTTC.

This clonotype showed up many times. V gene TRBV4-1 combines with J gene TRBJ2-7, with 8 positions matching TRBD2. Germline CDR1 and CDR2: MGHRA and YSYEKL. V lost 3 bases to trimming and J lost 3 bases; unmatched junction nucleotides: 13. The CDR3 runs to 17 residues. Written as DNA, the CDR3 is TGCGCCAGCAGCCAGATCTCGTGGCCGGGGGGGGACTACGAGCAGTACTTC. It is translated as CASSQISWPGGDYEQYF.

This clonotype was counted at least ten times. This sequence joins TRBV5-1 and TRBJ2-3, with unresolved D. Trimming removed 2 bases from V and 4 bases from J, with 11 bases in between. The germline CDR1 and CDR2 sequences are SGHRS and YFSETQ. The CDR3 is 14 residues long. CDR3 protein: CASSFTAGSDTQYF. The CDR3, as DNA: TGCGCCAGCAGCTTTACCGCTGGCTCAGATACGCAGTATTTT. The full variable domain, completed using reference TRBV5-1 and TRBJ2-3, is KAGVTQTPRYLIKTRGQQVTLSCSPISGHRSVSWYQQTPGQGLQFLFEYFSETQRNKGNFPGRFSGRQFSNSRSEMNVSTLELGDSALYLCASSFTAGSDTQYFGPGTRLTVL.

This clonotype appeared many times. The rearrangement links TRBV20-1 to TRBJ1-6; maybe TRBD1 (5 bases). Germline V gene data show CDR1 as DFQATT and CDR2 as SNEGSKA (reference sequence). Deletions cut 0 bases from V and 5 bases from J, with 20 bases between. The CDR3 is 18 amino acids. CDR3 nucleotides: TGCAGTGCTAGAGATCGGGGGGATCGACCCCCTAATAATTCACCCCTCCACTTT. It codes for CSARDRGDRPPNNSPLHF.